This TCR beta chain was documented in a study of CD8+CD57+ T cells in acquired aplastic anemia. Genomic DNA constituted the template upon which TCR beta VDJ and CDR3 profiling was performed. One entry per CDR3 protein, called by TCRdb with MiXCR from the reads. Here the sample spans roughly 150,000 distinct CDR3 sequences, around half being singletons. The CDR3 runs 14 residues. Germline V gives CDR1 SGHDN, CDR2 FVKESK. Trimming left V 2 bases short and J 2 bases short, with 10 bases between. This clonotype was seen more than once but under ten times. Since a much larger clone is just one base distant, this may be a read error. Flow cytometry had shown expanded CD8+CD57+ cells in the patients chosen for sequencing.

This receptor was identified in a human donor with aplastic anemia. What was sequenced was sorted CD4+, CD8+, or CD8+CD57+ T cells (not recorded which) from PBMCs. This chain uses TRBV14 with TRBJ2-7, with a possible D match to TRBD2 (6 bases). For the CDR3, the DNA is TGTGCCAGCAGCCAATACGGGAGCCCCTACGAGCAGTACTTC. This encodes CASSQYGSPYEQYF.